The rows below give T cell receptor beta chains drawn from one sample of a study of regulatory T cells in long-lasting Graves disease. From the multiplex PCR reads, TCRdb called clonotypes with MiXCR, one entry per CDR3 protein. The data show 300,000 to 400,000 distinct CDR3 sequences, around 17% seen once. These records were also assigned to another study, of T cells in Graves' hyperthyroidism and ophthalmopathy.

The sample consisted of peripheral blood mononuclear cells (PBMCs), taken at new diagnosis, from a patient treated with antithyroid drugs. These receptors were collected from a man aged 40-50 years with Graves disease. The CDR3 runs from the conserved cysteine through the conserved F or W. D genes are given only for firm matches. Clone size appears in some rows only: once, few, many, or a class for an expanded clone.

J gene,V gene,D gene,clone size,CDR3 DNA,CDR3 protein
TRBJ2-4,TRBV12-3/TRBV12-4,-,many,TGTGCCAGCAGTTTAGACCGGCCACTAGCCAAAAACATTCAGTACTTC,CASSLDRPLAKNIQYF
TRBJ1-5,TRBV12-3/TRBV12-4,TRBD1,many,TGTGCCAGCAGTTTAAGGGGACAGGGTGGCAATCAGCCCCAGCATTTT,CASSLRGQGGNQPQHF
TRBJ1-5,TRBV12-3/TRBV12-4,-,-,TGTGCCAGCAGTTTAATCGGGGTTAATCAGCCCCAGCATTTT,CASSLIGVNQPQHF
TRBJ2-3,TRBV7-8,-,many,TGTGCCAGCAGTCCCACGCTTGCAATTCCAGATACGCAGTATTTT,CASSPTLAIPDTQYF
TRBJ1-2,TRBV5-1,-,few,TGCGCCAGCAGCTTGGCGTCGCAGGGAAACTATGGCTACACCTTC,CASSLASQGNYGYTF
TRBJ2-3,TRBV20-1,TRBD1,many,TGCAGTGCTACTCCCCAGGGACAGGGGGTAGATACGCAGTATTTT,CSATPQGQGVDTQYF
TRBJ2-5,TRBV20-1,-,many,TGCAGTGCTAGAGATTATGGCAAAGTGAGACAAGAGACCCAGTACTTC,CSARDYGKVRQETQYF
TRBJ2-3,TRBV6-1,TRBD2,many,TGTGCCAGCACAGACCCGGCGGGGGGGACAGATACGCAGTATTTT,CASTDPAGGTDTQYF
TRBJ2-5,TRBV9,-,few,TGTGCCAGCAGCGCCGGGGTATCCCAAGAGACCCAGTACTTC,CASSAGVSQETQYF
TRBJ1-6,TRBV7-2,-,-,TGTGCCGGACAACGCGAGGGTGCCGATTCACCCCTCCACTTT,CAGQREGADSPLHF
TRBJ1-1,TRBV2,-,many,TGTGCCAGTCGTGTTGGGGGAGACACTGAAGCTTTCTTT,CASRVGGDTEAFF